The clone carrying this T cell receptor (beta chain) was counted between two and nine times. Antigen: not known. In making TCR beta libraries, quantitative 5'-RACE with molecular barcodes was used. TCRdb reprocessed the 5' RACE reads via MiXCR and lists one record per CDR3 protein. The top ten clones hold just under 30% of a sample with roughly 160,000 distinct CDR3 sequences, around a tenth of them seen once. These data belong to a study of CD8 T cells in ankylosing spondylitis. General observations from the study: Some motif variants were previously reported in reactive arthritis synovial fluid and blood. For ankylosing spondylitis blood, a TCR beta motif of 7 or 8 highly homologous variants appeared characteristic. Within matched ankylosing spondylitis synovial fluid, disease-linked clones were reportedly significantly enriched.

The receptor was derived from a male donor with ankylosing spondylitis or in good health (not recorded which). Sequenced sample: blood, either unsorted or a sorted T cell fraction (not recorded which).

The CDR3 bases are TGTGCCAGCACCTTACCGGGACTAGCGGGGACTTACGAGCAGTACTTC. This gives the protein CASTLPGLAGTYEQYF. This rearrangement joins TRBV27 to TRBJ2-7; TRBD2 aligns across 13 bases. Germline V gene sequence: CDR1 MNHEY, CDR2 SMNVEV (reference sequence). Trimming took 7 bases from V and 4 from J; bases not matched to a gene: 10. CDR3 size: 16 residues.